The 21 T cell receptor beta chains below come from one sample, sequenced in a study of beta chain features in type 1 diabetes (dated 2018 in TCRdb). The full study reports these points: A moderate but significant shortening of TCRB CDR3 length was observed in type 1 diabetes patients in all four CD4+ subsets.

Library preparation employed the immunoSEQ multiplex PCR assay. The entire isolated RNA was reverse transcribed using the High Capacity cDNA Reverse Transcription Kit, and thus expressed TCRB transcripts were sequenced. TCRdb took over this immuneACCESS table, retaining in-frame rearrangements with V and J assigned. Such tables are incomplete; in checked studies, under half of the missing clones stem from an unresolved V gene, and the remainder is unexplained. Within this sample are approximately 120,000 clones, with roughly 17% of them counted one time only. Around 2.6% of the sample comes from the top ten. Their antigens remain unidentified. Specimen: central memory CD4+ T cells from blood. The receptors were sampled from a man between 18 and 35 years old with type 1 diabetes.

This clone was recorded a few times. The chain couples TRBV6-5 to TRBJ2-1, with D tentatively TRBD2 (5 bases). Germline CDR1 reads MNHEY; CDR2 reads SVGAGI. This CDR3 is 15 amino acids long. V lost 0 bases and J 5 bases, leaving 11 bases between the germline ends. The CDR3 DNA reads TGTGCCAGCAGTTACTCGAATCCAGCGGACAATGAGCAGTTCTTC. Amino acids: CASSYSNPADNEQFF.

This clone was seen only a few times. The genes are TRBV7-2 and TRBJ2-1; 10 bases match TRBD2. This CDR3 comprises 16 residues. J gave up 5 bases and V 5 bases, and 9 bases lay outside the gene matches. Germline CDR1 reads SGHTA; CDR2 reads FQGNSA. The CDR3 DNA sequence: TGTGCCAGCAGCCCACAGGGAGCGGGAGGGGACAATGAGCAGTTCTTC. Encoded protein: CASSPQGAGGDNEQFF.

The V gene is TRBV5-6, the J gene TRBJ2-7; the match to TRBD1 covers 9 bases. The CDR3 has 14 residues. CDR1 SGHDT and CDR2 YYEEEE come from the germline V gene. V was clipped by 3 bases and J by 7 bases; unmatched bases: 8. As DNA, the CDR3 is TGTGCCAGCAGCTACCCACAGGGGGCTCAGGAGCAGTACTTC. Its translation is CASSYPQGAQEQYF. Variable domain in full (rest from reference TRBV5-6 and TRBJ2-7): DAGVTQSPTHLIKTRGQQVTLRCSPKSGHDTVSWYQQALGQGPQFIFQYYEEEERQRGNFPDRFSGHQFPNYSSELNVNALLLGDSALYLCASSYPQGAQEQYFGPGTRLTVT.

This chain links TRBV9 with TRBJ2-7, with 8 bases aligning to TRBD1. With V trimmed by 0 bases and J by 4 bases, 6 bases remained unmatched. Per germline, CDR1 SGDLS and CDR2 YYNGEE. The CDR3 has 15 amino acids. DNA for the CDR3: TGTGCCAGCAGCGTAGCAATCGGACAGGGTTACGAGCAGTACTTC. This sequence encodes CASSVAIGQGYEQYF. The variable domain in full, with the rest retrieved from reference TRBV9 and TRBJ2-7, is DSGVTQTPKHLITATGQRVTLRCSPRSGDLSVYWYQQSLDQGLQFLIQYYNGEERAKGNILERFSAQQFPDLHSELNLSSLELGDSALYFCASSVAIGQGYEQYFGPGTRLTVT.

This clone was seen a handful of times. The chain uses TRBV7-9 and TRBJ2-7; the D is unclear. Trimming stripped 1 base from V and 3 bases from J, with 16 bases between. CDR3 size: 16 residues. Germline V lookup: CDR1 SEHNR, CDR2 FQNEAQ (reference sequence). The CDR3 loop reads CASSLGTGQVGYEQYF. The CDR3 coding sequence is TGTGCCAGCAGCTTAGGGACCGGCCAGGTCGGCTACGAGCAGTACTTC.

The V gene is TRBV7-9, the J gene TRBJ1-1; D might be TRBD1 (5 bases). The CDR3 sequence is 15 residues long. V gave up 5 bases and J gave up 0 bases, with 13 bases separating them. The germline gives CDR1 SEHNR, CDR2 FQNEAQ (reference sequence). CDR3 sequence: CASSAYDSLNTEAFF. The CDR3 DNA sequence: TGTGCCAGCAGCGCTTATGACAGCTTGAACACTGAAGCTTTCTTT.

Regarding this clone: The junction departs from germline at one end; a sequencing error may be responsible. The rearrangement links TRBV7-7 to TRBJ2-1; possibly TRBD2 for D (6 bases). The CDR3 totals 13 residues. Per the germline V gene, CDR1 is SSHAT and CDR2 is FNYEAQ (reference sequence). CDR3: CASSFGGNNEQFF. The CDR3 nucleotides are TGTGCTAGCAGCTTCGGGGGAAATAATGAGCAGTTCTTC.

The chain joins TRBV7-9 to TRBJ1-2; no firm D call. With 4 bases removed from V and 6 bases from J, the gap between germline ends came to 12 bases. There are 13 residues in the CDR3. CDR1 and CDR2 from the germline V gene are SEHNR and FQNEAQ (reference sequence). The CDR3 loop reads CASSYLYTDGYTF. The CDR3 DNA reads as TGTGCCAGCAGCTATCTTTATACGGATGGCTACACCTTC.

V and J are TRBV21-1 and TRBJ1-2; the D segment call TRBD1 is taken from the table without a DNA check. TRBV21-1 is assigned pseudogene status. This CDR3 region has 13 residues. The CDR3 loop reads CASSKGTEGGYTF. CDR3 bases: TGTGCCAGCAGCAAAGGGACAGAGGGTGGCTACACCTTC.

CDR3 in DNA: TGTGCCAGCAGCTTTGAGAGATCCACTGAAGCTTTCTTT. It encodes CASSFERSTEAFF. V usage is TRBV7-3 and J usage is TRBJ1-1; no reliable D call. CDR1 is SGHTA and CDR2 is FQGTGA in the germline V gene. The CDR3 consists of 13 residues. V was pared by 3 bases and J by 4 bases, with 9 bases between.

The chain couples TRBV7-2 to TRBJ2-5; either TRBD1 or TRBD2 may fit D (5 bases each). The CDR3 has 12 amino acids. The V gene lost 5 bases and the J gene lost 5 bases, with 9 bases spanning the gap. Germline lookup yields CDR1 SGHTA and CDR2 FQGNSA. CDR3 DNA: TGTGCCAGCAGCCCCTGGGGGGAGACCCAGTACTTC. Its translation is CASSPWGETQYF.

This clone was counted at least ten times. J is TRBJ2-5 and V is TRBV5-1, with 10 bases aligning to TRBD1. The CDR3 has 14 residues. Losses at the gene ends were 4 bases for V and 5 bases for J; bases not matched to a gene: 5. Germline V CDR1 and CDR2: SGHRS, YFSETQ. The CDR3, as DNA: TGCGCCAGCAGCCCGGAGACAGGGGGCGAGACCCAGTACTTC. It translates to CASSPETGGETQYF. The whole variable domain, remainder taken from reference TRBV5-1 and TRBJ2-5, is KAGVTQTPRYLIKTRGQQVTLSCSPISGHRSVSWYQQTPGQGLQFLFEYFSETQRNKGNFPGRFSGRQFSNSRSEMNVSTLELGDSALYLCASSPETGGETQYFGPGTRLLVL.

On this clone itself: The identical CDR3 is also encoded by other nucleotide sequences in the sample. Written as DNA, the CDR3 is TGTGCCAGCAGGGGGAGTTACGAGCAGTACTTC. It is translated as CASRGSYEQYF. The chain uses TRBV25-1 and TRBJ2-7; possible D gene TRBD2, 5 bases. Trimming cost V 6 bases and J 4 bases, with 7 bases left between them. The CDR3 extends over 11 amino acids. Germline CDR1 and CDR2: MGHDK and SYGVNS.

This clone was observed a few times. V gene TRBV7-2 combines with J gene TRBJ2-1, with TRBD2 matching over 14 bases. With 5 bases clipped from V and 9 bases from J, the junction kept 3 bases outside the gene matches. The CDR3 has 14 amino acids. Germline loops: CDR1 SGHTA, CDR2 FQGNSA. The CDR3 reads CASSRGTSGSEQFF. The CDR3 nucleotides are TGTGCCAGCAGCCGCGGGACTAGCGGGAGTGAGCAGTTCTTC.

The gene calls are TRBV5-1 and TRBJ1-2, with D tentatively TRBD1 (6 bases). Trimming removed 4 bases from V and 3 bases from J, with 10 bases in between. CDR1 is SGHRS, CDR2 YFSETQ, per germline. The CDR3 is made up of 13 amino acids. The CDR3 spells CASSADSYYGYTF. The CDR3 nucleotides are TGCGCCAGCAGCGCGGACAGCTACTATGGCTACACCTTC.

The rearrangement uses TRBV1 and TRBJ2-7; the D call in the table, TRBD2, was not verified against the DNA. TRBV1 is noted as a pseudogene. CDR3 length: 16 residues. CDR3 sequence: CTSSQTPKPTGIEQYF. The DNA for the CDR3 is TGCACCAGCAGCCAGACCCCGAAACCGACGGGGATCGAGCAGTACTTC.

The chain uses TRBV5-1 and TRBJ2-1, with 9 nucleotides matching TRBD2. CDR1 is SGHRS and CDR2 is YFSETQ in the germline V gene. CDR3 length: 15 amino acids. The ends lost 4 bases at V and 5 bases at J; junction bases unmatched: 7. CDR3 DNA: TGCGCCAGCAGCACCTGGACTAGCGACGACAATGAGCAGTTCTTC. Translating gives CASSTWTSDDNEQFF. Complete variable domain (other parts from reference TRBV5-1 and TRBJ2-1): KAGVTQTPRYLIKTRGQQVTLSCSPISGHRSVSWYQQTPGQGLQFLFEYFSETQRNKGNFPGRFSGRQFSNSRSEMNVSTLELGDSALYLCASSTWTSDDNEQFFGPGTRLTVL.

The chain recombines TRBV29-1 with TRBJ2-2; D possibly corresponds to TRBD2 (5 bases). V was cut by 6 bases and J by 4 bases, with 12 bases left in between. CDR1 is SQVTM, CDR2 ANQGSEA, per germline. The CDR3 is 13 amino acids. DNA for the CDR3: TGCAGCGTCCAGAGGGCGGGCACCGGGGAGCTGTTTTTT. The encoded protein is CSVQRAGTGELFF.

This clone was seen a few times. The chain uses TRBV29-1 and TRBJ2-1; D call uncertain. The V gene's germline CDR1 is SQVTM and CDR2 ANQGSEA. V was clipped by 4 bases and J by 9 bases, with 7 bases between them. CDR3 length: 10 residues. As DNA, the CDR3 is TGCAGCGTTGGGGGAATTGAGCAGTTCTTC. As protein: CSVGGIEQFF.

This chain links TRBV30 with TRBJ1-6, with D possibly being TRBD1 (6 bases). The CDR3 sequence is 13 residues long. V was clipped by 2 bases and J by 6 bases, with 8 bases between them. The germline gives CDR1 GTSNPN, CDR2 SVGIG (reference sequence). The DNA of the CDR3 is TGTGCCTGGAGTAGGACAGCTAATTCACCCCTCCACTTT. Amino acids: CAWSRTANSPLHF.

V and J are TRBV4-3 and TRBJ2-7; the match to TRBD2 covers 9 bases. V was pared by 0 bases and J by 3 bases, with 9 bases of the junction left unmatched. This CDR3 is 17 amino acids long. Germline lookup yields CDR1 LGHNA and CDR2 YSLEER. Here the CDR3 DNA reads TGCGCCAGCAGCCAAGACTGGGCCTGGCGGGAGGGCTACGAGCAGTACTTC. It specifies CASSQDWAWREGYEQYF.